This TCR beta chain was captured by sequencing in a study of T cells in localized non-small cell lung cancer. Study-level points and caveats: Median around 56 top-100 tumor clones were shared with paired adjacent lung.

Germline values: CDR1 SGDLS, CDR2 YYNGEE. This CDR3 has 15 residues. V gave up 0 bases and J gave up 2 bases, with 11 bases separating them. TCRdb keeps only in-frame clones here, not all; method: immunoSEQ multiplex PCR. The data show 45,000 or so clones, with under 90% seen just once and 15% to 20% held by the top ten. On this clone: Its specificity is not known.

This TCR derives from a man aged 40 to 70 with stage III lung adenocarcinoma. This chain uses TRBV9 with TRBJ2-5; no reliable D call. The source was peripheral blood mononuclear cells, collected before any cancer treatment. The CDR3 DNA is TGTGCCAGCAGCGTAGGCCAGCTAATGCAAGAGACCCAGTACTTC. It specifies CASSVGQLMQETQYF. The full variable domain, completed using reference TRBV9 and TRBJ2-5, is DSGVTQTPKHLITATGQRVTLRCSPRSGDLSVYWYQQSLDQGLQFLIQYYNGEERAKGNILERFSAQQFPDLHSELNLSSLELGDSALYFCASSVGQLMQETQYFGPGTRLLVL.